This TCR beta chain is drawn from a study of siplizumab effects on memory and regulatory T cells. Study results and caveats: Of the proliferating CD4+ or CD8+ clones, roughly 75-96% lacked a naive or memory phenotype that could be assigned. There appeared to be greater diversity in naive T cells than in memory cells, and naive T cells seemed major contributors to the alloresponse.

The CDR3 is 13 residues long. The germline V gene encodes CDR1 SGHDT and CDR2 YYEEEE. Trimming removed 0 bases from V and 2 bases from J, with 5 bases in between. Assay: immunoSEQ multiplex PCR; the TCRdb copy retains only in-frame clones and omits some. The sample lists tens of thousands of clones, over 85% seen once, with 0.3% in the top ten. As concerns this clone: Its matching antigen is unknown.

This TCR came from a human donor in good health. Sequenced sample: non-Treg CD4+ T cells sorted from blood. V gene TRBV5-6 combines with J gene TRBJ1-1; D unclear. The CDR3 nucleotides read TGTGCCAGCAGCTTGGTCACCAACACTGAAGCTTTCTTT. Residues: CASSLVTNTEAFF.